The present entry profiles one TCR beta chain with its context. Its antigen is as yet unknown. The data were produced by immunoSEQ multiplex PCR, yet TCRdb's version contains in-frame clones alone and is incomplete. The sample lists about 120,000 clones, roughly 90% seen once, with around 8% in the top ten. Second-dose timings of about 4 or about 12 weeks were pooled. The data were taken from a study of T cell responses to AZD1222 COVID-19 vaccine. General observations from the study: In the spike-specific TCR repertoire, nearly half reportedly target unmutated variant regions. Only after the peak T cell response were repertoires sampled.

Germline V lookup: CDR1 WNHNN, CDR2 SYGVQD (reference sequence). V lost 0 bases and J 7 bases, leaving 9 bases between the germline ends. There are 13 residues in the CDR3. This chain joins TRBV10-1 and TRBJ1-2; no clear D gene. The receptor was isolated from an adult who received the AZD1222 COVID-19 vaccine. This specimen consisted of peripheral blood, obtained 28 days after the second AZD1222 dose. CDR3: CASSESVQAGYTF. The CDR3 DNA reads TGCGCCAGCAGTGAGTCGGTTCAGGCTGGCTACACCTTC.